Described below is a single TCR beta chain sequence and its context. There are 15 residues in the CDR3. The ends were cut back, 3 bases at V and 1 base at J, with 10 bases in the middle. The V gene's germline CDR1 is SNHLY and CDR2 FYNNEI. This sample stems from a study of molecular identifiers for immune sequencing clone quantification. One entry per CDR3 protein, called by TCRdb with MiXCR from the PCR reads. The data show about 500,000 distinct CDR3 sequences, around 25% seen once. This TCR came from a human donor in good health. Some libraries in this study had Jurkat cell RNA spiked in. The J gene is TRBJ1-5, the V gene TRBV2; possible D gene TRBD1, 5 bases. The specimen sequenced was naive CD8+ T cells from blood, with Jurkat cell RNA spiked in. Subset noted: FACS-sorted CD8+CD4-CCR7+CD45RA+ naive T cells. The CDR3 spells CASSDHRTSNQPQHF. CDR3 nucleotides: TGTGCCAGCAGTGACCACAGGACGAGCAATCAGCCCCAGCATTTT.